Detailed here is one T cell receptor beta chain. Trimming removed 0 bases from V and 2 bases from J, with 7 bases in between. This CDR3 is built from 14 residues. Germline CDR1 MGHDK, CDR2 SYGVNS. PCR involved 60 Vbeta and 13 Jbeta primers. Generated by immunoSEQ multiplex PCR, the TCRdb table keeps only in-frame clones and is missing some. The sample has roughly 140,000 clones, about 64% seen once. These data belong to a study of cytomegalovirus exposure and HLA in healthy donors. The chain recombines TRBV25-1 with TRBJ1-2, with D unresolved. Sequencing used PBMCs. The TCR was taken from a woman aged 25 to 39 in good health and CMV-seropositive. In DNA, the CDR3 is TGTGCCAGCAGTGAATATGCTGCGAACTATGGCTACACCTTC. Protein sequence: CASSEYAANYGYTF.